This T cell receptor beta chain stems from a study of blood T cell repertoires in COVID-19. Study-wide context: Sources were T cells, B-cell-depleted T cells, or PBMCs; the material itself was cDNA or gDNA.

Enrolled through a virtual design, the participants were between 18 and 89 years of age and came from some 26 US areas. Participants had their cohort set by participant-reported clinical history. Original processing methods: Reference gene primers were amplified, and this amplification served to estimate nucleated cell counts. Sequencing was performed with immunoSEQ multiplex PCR; in TCRdb, only in-frame clones are kept and a portion is missing. The V and J calls and clone size are taken from that table; D and trimming were inferred from the DNA. The repertoire holds some 230,000 clones, with about four fifths as singletons. Per germline, CDR1 KGHDR and CDR2 SFDVKD. V was cut by 1 base and J by 7 bases, with 7 bases left in between. The CDR3 sequence is 12 residues long. In regard to this clone: The sample contains more than one DNA sequence encoding this CDR3.

This TCR came from a woman aged 40-49 years with acute COVID-19. The chain joins TRBV24-1 to TRBJ2-7, with TRBD1 as a possible D gene (6 bases). The sequenced material came from PBMCs or T cells enriched from blood (not recorded which). The DNA of the CDR3 is TGTGCCACCAGTGATTTCAGGGGAGAGCAGTACTTC. Its translation is CATSDFRGEQYF.